The text below deals with one TCR beta chain. The antigen remains unidentified. The sample belongs to a study of shared clonotypes between healthy human individuals. Study summary: Three plates each covered CD4 naive and memory; CD8 naive two, CD8 memory one. Study results and limitations: All-four-donor shared clonotypes had higher generation probabilities than non-shared clonotypes did. The study's rarefaction showed incomplete sorted-subset sequencing despite large depth. A limitation of the genetic and exposure-history diversity represented arose from few donors.

CDR1 KGHSH and CDR2 LQKENI come from the germline V gene. Trimming took 3 bases from V and 4 from J, leaving 10 bases between them. The CDR3 is 14 residues long. Only CD45RO-negative cells positively selected for CCR7 counted as naive CD8 cells, so terminally differentiated effector memory CD45RA+ cells were excluded. This table comes from immunoSEQ multiplex PCR, and its TCRdb copy is limited to in-frame clones, with some not included. The profile shows 2 million or so clones, about 95% of them singletons. The J gene is TRBJ2-1, the V gene TRBV18; D gene uncertain. The clonotype comes from a man aged 18 to 29 in good health. The source material was naive CD8+ T cells sorted from blood. CDR3 nucleotide sequence: TGTGCCAGCTCACCCGTTCGAACTTACAATGAGCAGTTCTTC. It yields the protein CASSPVRTYNEQFF.